The rows below give T cell receptor beta chains drawn from one sample of a study of PD-L1 blockade in urothelial cancer. Data came from immunoSEQ multiplex PCR; TCRdb stores just in-frame clones and leaves some out. The sample has fewer than 40,000 clones; around 87% are singletons. This specimen was PBMCs, taken around atezolizumab (anti-PD-L1) treatment. The receptors stem from a man in his fifties or sixties with urothelial cancer. CDR3s include the opening cysteine and the closing phenylalanine or tryptophan. D genes are given only for firm matches. Size tells how often a clone was seen (once, few, many) or the class of an expanded clone, and some rows leave it out.

TRBJ2-7 | TRBV7-2 | TRBD2 | . | TGTGCCAGCAGCTATATAGCGGGAGGGCCGATCCTCTACGAGCAGTACTTC | CASSYIAGGPILYEQYF
TRBJ1-5 | TRBV27 | . | medium-sized | TGTGCCAGCAGTGTAATGGGGGGTCAGCCCCAGCATTTT | CASSVMGGQPQHF
TRBJ2-3 | TRBV5-1 | . | . | TGCGCCAGCAGCTTGACAGGGCCGCAGGGCACAGATACGCAGTATTTT | CASSLTGPQGTDTQYF
TRBJ2-2 | TRBV11-2 | . | few | TGTGCCAGCAGCACGGCGCTAGTCTCCGGGGAGCTGTTTTTT | CASSTALVSGELFF
TRBJ1-1 | TRBV30 | . | . | TGTGCCTGGAGTCCTAGACTTCGGAACACTGAAGCTTTCTTT | CAWSPRLRNTEAFF
TRBJ2-1 | TRBV7-9 | TRBD2 | few | TGTGCCAGCAGCTTGTCGCGCCTTCTAGCGGGAGTTAACAATGAGCAGTTCTTC | CASSLSRLLAGVNNEQFF
TRBJ2-2 | TRBV5-1 | . | . | TGCGCCAGCAGCTTGGGGTCGGCGGAGGCGAGCACCGGGGAGCTGTTTTTT | CASSLGSAEASTGELFF
TRBJ2-1 | TRBV14 | TRBD2 | . | TGTGCCAGCAGCCAAATAGCGGGCAATGAGCAGTTCTTC | CASSQIAGNEQFF
TRBJ2-7 | TRBV7-8 | . | . | TGTGCCAGCAGCTTATGGCAGGATGGGCAGTACTTC | CASSLWQDGQYF
TRBJ2-1 | TRBV6-4 | TRBD2 | . | TGTGCCAGCAGTGTCCGGACTAGCGCGAACAATGAGCAGTTCTTC | CASSVRTSANNEQFF
TRBJ2-5 | TRBV2 | . | once | TGTGCCAGCAGTGTAAACAGCCAAGAGACCCAGTACTTC | CASSVNSQETQYF
TRBJ2-2 | TRBV30 | . | once | TGTGCCTGGAGTACGAGGGTCAGCACCGGGGAGCTGTTTTTT | CAWSTRVSTGELFF
TRBJ1-5 | TRBV19 | TRBD1 | . | TGTGCCAGTAGGCGGGACAGCTATAGCAATCAGCCCCAGCATTTT | CASRRDSYSNQPQHF
TRBJ2-7 | TRBV4-2 | TRBD2 | . | TGTGCCAGCAGCGACTCGCGGGGGGTCTCCTACGAGCAGTACTTC | CASSDSRGVSYEQYF
TRBJ1-6 | TRBV5-6 | TRBD1 | . | TGTGCCAGCAGAGGGACAGGGACCTATAATTCACCCCTCCACTTT | CASRGTGTYNSPLHF
TRBJ1-5 | TRBV30 | . | medium-sized | TGTGCCTGGAGCGGAAGGGGCCAGCCCCAGCATTTT | CAWSGRGQPQHF
TRBJ2-7 | TRBV11-3 | . | . | TGTGCCAGCAGCTTAGGGCGGACAGATTACGAGCAGTACTTC | CASSLGRTDYEQYF
TRBJ2-7 | TRBV30 | . | . | TGTGCCTGGAGTCGGGGTCCCAACTACGAGCAGTACTTC | CAWSRGPNYEQYF
TRBJ2-7 | TRBV5-4 | TRBD1 | few | TGTGCCAGCAGCGAGAGTCAGGGGGCGTACGAGCAGTACTTC | CASSESQGAYEQYF
TRBJ2-2 | TRBV30 | TRBD2 | . | TGTGCCTGGACCACCGGGACTATCAACACCGGGGAGCTGTTTTTT | CAWTTGTINTGELFF
TRBJ1-6 | TRBV6-5 | . | . | TGTGCCAGCAGTTACGCTCGGGGGAGGGACTCACCCCTCCACTTT | CASSYARGRDSPLHF
TRBJ2-3 | TRBV6-4 | TRBD1 | once | TGTGCCAGCAGTCCTAGGACAGGGTTTCTGGATACGCAGTATTTT | CASSPRTGFLDTQYF